The entry below gives a single T cell receptor (beta chain) sequence along with its context. These data are taken from a study of blood T cell repertoires in COVID-19. Trimming took off 4 bases at V and 8 bases at J, with 17 bases between the two ends. CDR3 length: 13 amino acids. Germline-derived CDR1 and CDR2 are SQVTM and ANQGSEA. The table came from immunoSEQ multiplex PCR; TCRdb's copy has only in-frame clones and leaves some out. This table holds roughly 190,000 clones, about 88% found once. The sequenced material came from PBMCs or T cells enriched from blood (not recorded which). The rearrangement uses TRBV29-1 and TRBJ1-1; D possibly corresponds to TRBD1 (5 bases). The sequence was obtained from a woman aged 30 to 39 who had recovered from COVID-19. Here the CDR3 reads CSVVGASRTEAFF. The CDR3 DNA follows: TGCAGCGTTGTAGGGGCGAGCAGGACCGAAGCTTTCTTT.